Listed below are T cell receptor beta chains from one sample, sequenced in a study of blood T cell repertoires in COVID-19. Assay: immunoSEQ multiplex PCR; the TCRdb copy retains only in-frame clones and omits some. The sample lists 200,000 to 250,000 clones, under 90% occurring once. Sample: PBMCs or T cells enriched from blood (not recorded which). These receptors all come from a woman aged 55 to 70 who had recovered from COVID-19. Each CDR3 is given with its conserved first and last residue. Each record gives: V gene, CDR3 length, J gene, clone size, D gene, CDR3 DNA, CDR3 protein. The D gene is left open where the match is weak. Clone size is not always given. Where it is, it says once, few, many or a class for expanded clones.

TRBV14	15	TRBJ2-1	once	TRBD2	TGTGCCAGCAGCTATAGCGGGATCTCCTACAATGAGCAGTTCTTC	CASSYSGISYNEQFF
TRBV6-5	16	TRBJ2-1	.	.	TGTGCCAGCAGTTACTCGAGTGGGGGGAACAGCTATGAGCAGTTCTTC	CASSYSSGGNSYEQFF
TRBV9	17	TRBJ1-2	.	TRBD1	TGTGCCAGCAGCGGGTGGGACAGGGGAGGACCTAACTATGGCTACACCTTC	CASSGWDRGGPNYGYTF
TRBV5-1	16	TRBJ1-3	.	.	TGCGCCAGCAGCTTGGATGGACAGCACTCTGGAAACACCATATATTTT	CASSLDGQHSGNTIYF
TRBV6-4	14	TRBJ1-6	.	.	TGTGCCAGCAGTGAGGGCAGGGGAAATTCACCCCTCCACTTT	CASSEGRGNSPLHF
TRBV6-2/TRBV6-3	15	TRBJ1-4	.	TRBD1	TGTGCCAGCACTTACGCCAGGGGGCAGGAAGAAAAACTGTTTTTT	CASTYARGQEEKLFF
TRBV11-2	14	TRBJ2-7	.	TRBD2	TGTGCCAGCAGCCCTCAGGATGCGGGGGTCGAGCAGTACTTC	CASSPQDAGVEQYF
TRBV3-1/TRBV3-2	14	TRBJ1-3	once	.	TGTGCCAGCAGCCAAGCGAGCTCTGGAAACACCATATATTTT	CASSQASSGNTIYF
TRBV5-1	13	TRBJ1-6	.	.	TGCGCCAGCAGGGACAGCTTTGGGTCACCCCTCCACTTT	CASRDSFGSPLHF
TRBV29-1	13	TRBJ1-2	.	.	TGCAGCGTTGGGGGGGGAAGTAACTATGGCTACACCTTC	CSVGGGSNYGYTF
TRBV6-1	14	TRBJ1-4	.	.	TGTGCCAGCAGTGAGACAGGTTGGAGTGAAAAACTGTTTTTT	CASSETGWSEKLFF
TRBV27	17	TRBJ2-2	.	TRBD2	TGTGCCACGGGTCTGGGACTAGCGGGAGTGGGGACCGGGGAGCTGTTTTTT	CATGLGLAGVGTGELFF
TRBV5-1	15	TRBJ2-3	few	.	TGCGCCAGCACCCTATTAGGTCACGGGGTGGATACGCAGTATTTT	CASTLLGHGVDTQYF
TRBV7-2	16	TRBJ1-5	once	.	TGTGCCAGCAGCTTACTGGGGGCCACCCCTGGGCAGCCCCAGCATTTT	CASSLLGATPGQPQHF